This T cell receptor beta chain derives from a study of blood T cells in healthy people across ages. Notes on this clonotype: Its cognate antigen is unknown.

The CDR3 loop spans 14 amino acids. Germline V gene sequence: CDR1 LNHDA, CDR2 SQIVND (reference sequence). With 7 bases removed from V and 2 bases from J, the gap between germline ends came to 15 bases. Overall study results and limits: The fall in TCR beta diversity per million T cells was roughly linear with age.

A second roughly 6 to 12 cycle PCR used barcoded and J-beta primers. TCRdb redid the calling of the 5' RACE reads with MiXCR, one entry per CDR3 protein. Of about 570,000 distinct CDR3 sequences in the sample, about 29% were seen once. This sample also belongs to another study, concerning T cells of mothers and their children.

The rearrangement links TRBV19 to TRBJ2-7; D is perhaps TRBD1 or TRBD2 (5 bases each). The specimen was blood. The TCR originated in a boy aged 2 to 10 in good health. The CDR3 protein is CASKGTATTYEQYF. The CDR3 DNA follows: TGTGCCAGTAAGGGGACCGCCACCACCTACGAGCAGTACTTC.